These 21 T cell receptor beta chains were sequenced from one sample in a study of control samples from healthy donors and cancer patients. Some clones are missing from TCRdb's copy, which holds only in-frame ones; the method was immunoSEQ multiplex PCR. The profile shows about 52,000 clones, about 95% of them singletons. The specimen was blood. All receptors derive from a man younger than 45 in good health.

The chain recombines TRBV5-4 with TRBJ2-2; D possibly corresponds to TRBD1 (5 bases). The germline CDR1 and CDR2 sequences are SGHNT and YYREEE (reference sequence). The CDR3 spans 14 residues. With 2 bases removed from V and 5 bases from J, the gap between germline ends came to 10 bases. CDR3 bases: TGTGCCAGCAGCTTAATTGGGGCAACCGGGGAGCTGTTTTTT. Translation: CASSLIGATGELFF.

The count of this clone is one. The rearrangement joins TRBV6-6 to TRBJ2-2; 12 positions match TRBD2. With 6 bases clipped from V and 5 bases from J, the junction kept 4 bases outside the gene matches. The CDR3 runs 15 residues. Germline V gene sequence: CDR1 MNHNY, CDR2 SVGAGI (reference sequence). The CDR3 DNA reads as TGTGCCAGCAGCCCAGGACTAGCGGGAACCGGGGAGCTGTTTTTT. Protein sequence: CASSPGLAGTGELFF.

Regarding this clone: Compared with germline, one end of the junction differs, possibly owing to a read error. The V call is TRBV5-6, the J call TRBJ1-4; 10 bases are shared with TRBD1. CDR3 length: 15 amino acids. Germline CDR1 SGHDT, CDR2 YYEEEE. CDR3 amino acids: CASTLIGTGDEKLFF. The DNA of the CDR3 is TGTGCCAGCACCTTGATCGGGACAGGGGACGAAAAACTGTTTTTT.

Of note for this clone: One end of the junction varies from germline; a read error may be responsible. The chain couples TRBV2 to TRBJ1-4; D uncertain. This CDR3 is 12 amino acids long. Germline V gives CDR1 SNHLY, CDR2 FYNNEI. The CDR3 region has the DNA TGTGCCAGCAGGGAAACTCATGAAAAACTGTTTTTT. It is translated as CASRETHEKLFF.

The chain recombines TRBV19 with TRBJ2-6; D may be TRBD2 (6 bases). Germline V gene lookup returns CDR1 LNHDA and CDR2 SQIVND (reference sequence). Trimming took 3 bases from V and 2 from J, leaving 8 bases between them. The length of the CDR3 is 15 residues. As DNA, the CDR3 is TGTGCCAGTAGTATCGGGGAGGCTGGGGCCAACGTCCTGACTTTC. Its protein product is CASSIGEAGANVLTF.

CDR3 in DNA: TGCGCCAGCAGCCATGCGTCGAGGGCCAGTAGAGATACGCAGTATTTT. This translates into CASSHASRASRDTQYF. The chain uses TRBV4-1 and TRBJ2-3, with D maybe TRBD2 (5 bases). The CDR3 consists of 16 residues. In germline, CDR1 is MGHRA, CDR2 YSYEKL. Trimming removed 3 bases from V and 5 bases from J, with 18 bases in between.

The chain carries TRBV19 and TRBJ2-7; D is uncertain. V shed 4 bases and J shed 7 bases, with 14 bases lying between them. From germline, CDR1 is LNHDA and CDR2 SQIVND (reference sequence). There are 13 residues in the CDR3. The CDR3 DNA sequence: TGTGCCAGTAGTACCAGCCCCGGTTGGGAGCAGTACTTC. It yields the protein CASSTSPGWEQYF.

The rearrangement uses TRBV19 and TRBJ1-2; possibly TRBD1 for D (5 bases). The V and J ends lost 9 bases and 1 base respectively, with 12 bases between them. The germline gives CDR1 LNHDA, CDR2 SQIVND (reference sequence). The CDR3 covers 13 residues. CDR3 in amino acids: CASSQDFNYGYTF. The CDR3 DNA is TGTGCCAGCTCACAGGATTTTAACTATGGCTACACCTTC.

The genes are TRBV27 and TRBJ1-1, with 11 bases identical to TRBD1. CDR3 size: 17 residues. CDR1 MNHEY and CDR2 SMNVEV come from the germline V gene (reference sequence). V lost 3 bases, J lost 4 bases, and 10 bases stayed unmatched. This CDR3 reads CASSFVGQGAGGTEAFF. DNA of the CDR3: TGTGCCAGCAGTTTCGTCGGACAGGGGGCGGGGGGCACTGAAGCTTTCTTT.

The chain links TRBV9 to TRBJ2-5; possibly TRBD1 or TRBD2 for D (5 bases each). This CDR3 comprises 14 residues. Germline V lookup: CDR1 SGDLS, CDR2 YYNGEE. V shed 3 bases and J shed 1 base, with 10 bases lying between them. The CDR3 region is CASSARGFQETQYF. CDR3 DNA: TGTGCCAGCAGCGCGAGGGGCTTCCAAGAGACCCAGTACTTC.

The chain uses TRBV19 and TRBJ2-1; no definite D call. The CDR3 runs to 14 residues. V was cut by 3 bases and J by 4 bases, with 10 bases left in between. Germline V gene sequence: CDR1 LNHDA, CDR2 SQIVND (reference sequence). The CDR3 coding sequence is TGTGCCAGTAGTATTCGTAGATTTTACAATGAGCAGTTCTTC. Its translation: CASSIRRFYNEQFF. Based on the CDR3 plus reference TRBV19 and TRBJ2-1, the full variable domain is DGGITQSPKYLFRKEGQNVTLSCEQNLNHDAMYWYRQDPGQGLRLIYYSQIVNDFQKGDIAEGYSVSREKKESFPLTVTSAQKNPTAFYLCASSIRRFYNEQFFGPGTRLTVL.

The chain uses TRBV10-1 and TRBJ2-3; weak D call: TRBD2 (6 bases). Germline assignment: CDR1 WNHNN and CDR2 SYGVQD (reference sequence). CDR3 length: 15 residues. V dropped 0 bases and J dropped 6 bases, with 13 bases sitting between them. In DNA form, the CDR3 reads TGCGCCAGCAGTGAGTCGAGGGGTGGGGGGGATACGCAGTATTTT. This codes for CASSESRGGGDTQYF.

CDR3 bases: TGTGCCAGCAGCCAAGCCCTTCGAAGCGGGCCCCCCTACGAGCAGTACTTC. This translates into CASSQALRSGPPYEQYF. This sequence joins TRBV14 and TRBJ2-7; possible D gene TRBD2, 6 bases. Germline assignment: CDR1 SGHDN and CDR2 FVKESK. With 1 base removed from V and 2 bases from J, the gap between germline ends came to 18 bases. This CDR3 has 17 amino acids. Combining the CDR3 with reference TRBV14 and TRBJ2-7 gives the whole variable domain EAGVTQFPSHSVIEKGQTVTLRCDPISGHDNLYWYRRVMGKEIKFLLHFVKESKQDESGMPNNRFLAERTGGTYSTLKVQPAELEDSGVYFCASSQALRSGPPYEQYFGPGTRLTVT.

This sequence joins TRBV7-2 and TRBJ2-1; 9 bases map to TRBD2. CDR1 SGHTA and CDR2 FQGNSA come from the germline V gene. The CDR3 is 17 amino acids. J lost 4 bases, V lost 1 base, and 8 bases had no gene match. CDR3 amino acids: CASSLGGGRARYNEQFF. In nucleotides, the CDR3 is TGTGCCAGCAGCTTAGGAGGCGGGAGGGCCCGGTACAATGAGCAGTTCTTC. Filled out from reference TRBV7-2 and TRBJ2-1, the complete variable domain reads GAGVSQSPSNKVTEKGKDVELRCDPISGHTALYWYRQSLGQGLEFLIYFQGNSAPDKSGLPSDRFSAERTGGSVSTLTIQRTQQEDSAVYLCASSLGGGRARYNEQFFGPGTRLTVL.

The rearrangement joins TRBV19 to TRBJ1-2, with D possibly TRBD1 on 6 matching bases. The V end lost 6 bases, the J end lost 5 bases, and 19 bases lay between the germline ends. Germline lookup yields CDR1 LNHDA and CDR2 SQIVND (reference sequence). This CDR3 has 15 residues. As DNA, the CDR3 is TGTGCCAGTAGCACCGGGGGAAGGGGGTATTATGGCTACACCTTC. It codes for CASSTGGRGYYGYTF.

The chain couples TRBV5-1 to TRBJ2-5; 8 bases are shared with TRBD1. The germline V gene has CDR1 SGHRS and CDR2 YFSETQ. The ends lost 1 base at V and 4 bases at J; junction bases unmatched: 15. The CDR3 is 18 residues long. In nucleotides, the CDR3 is TGCGCCAGCAGCTTGACTCCGGACAGGGCAGCCCCAAGAGAGACCCAGTACTTC. Amino acids: CASSLTPDRAAPRETQYF.

The V gene is TRBV28, the J gene TRBJ2-7; possibly TRBD2 for D (5 bases). The CDR3 is made up of 15 amino acids. Looked up from germline, CDR1 is MDHEN and CDR2 is SYDVKM. Trimming cost V 4 bases and J 2 bases, with 15 bases left between them. The CDR3 is CASSSTGIDPYEQYF. CDR3 coding DNA: TGTGCCAGCAGTTCAACGGGAATCGACCCCTACGAGCAGTACTTC.

The chain recombines TRBV5-5 with TRBJ2-7; TRBD2 matches at 11 bases. The CDR3 is made up of 17 amino acids. Germline V gives CDR1 SGHKS, CDR2 YYEKEE (reference sequence). V was clipped by 4 bases and J by 1 base; unmatched bases: 10. The CDR3: CASSGRTSGFMSYEQYF. CDR3 bases: TGTGCCAGCAGCGGAAGGACTAGCGGGTTTATGTCCTACGAGCAGTACTTC.

The genes are TRBV12-5 and TRBJ2-5; 8 nucleotides agree with TRBD1. The CDR3 length is 13 residues. Unmatched junction bases numbered 3, after V lost 5 bases and J lost 4 bases. Per germline, CDR1 LGHNT and CDR2 FRNRAP. The CDR3 loop is CASGPTGGETQYF. In DNA form, the CDR3 reads TGTGCTAGTGGTCCCACAGGGGGAGAGACCCAGTACTTC.

This sequence joins TRBV20-1 and TRBJ2-7, with unresolved D. V lost 3 bases to trimming and J lost 2 bases, with 8 bases between them. CDR3 length: 12 residues. Germline CDR1 reads DFQATT; CDR2 reads SNEGSKA (reference sequence). The chain's CDR3 is CSASMSPYEQYF. The CDR3 DNA is TGCAGTGCTAGTATGTCTCCCTACGAGCAGTACTTC.

V usage is TRBV5-1 and J usage is TRBJ2-7; 10 bases line up with TRBD1. There are 14 residues in the CDR3. With 4 bases clipped from V and 5 bases from J, the junction kept 6 bases outside the gene matches. The germline CDR1 and CDR2 sequences are SGHRS and YFSETQ. The CDR3 protein is CASSLGQGTDEQYF. The DNA of the CDR3 is TGCGCCAGCAGCCTGGGACAGGGGACGGACGAGCAGTACTTC.